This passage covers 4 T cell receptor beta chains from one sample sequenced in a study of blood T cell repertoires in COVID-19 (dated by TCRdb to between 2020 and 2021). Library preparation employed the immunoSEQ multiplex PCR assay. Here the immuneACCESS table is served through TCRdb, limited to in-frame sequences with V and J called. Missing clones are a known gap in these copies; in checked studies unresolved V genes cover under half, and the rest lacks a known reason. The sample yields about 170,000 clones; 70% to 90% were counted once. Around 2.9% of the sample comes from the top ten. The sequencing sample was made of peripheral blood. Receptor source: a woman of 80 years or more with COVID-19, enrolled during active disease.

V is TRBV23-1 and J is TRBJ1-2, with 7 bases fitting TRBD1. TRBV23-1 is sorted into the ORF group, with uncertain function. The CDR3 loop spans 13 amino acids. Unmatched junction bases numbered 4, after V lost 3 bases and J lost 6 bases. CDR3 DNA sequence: TGCGCCAGCAGTCACCCCGGGACAGATGGCTACACCTTC. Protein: CASSHPGTDGYTF.

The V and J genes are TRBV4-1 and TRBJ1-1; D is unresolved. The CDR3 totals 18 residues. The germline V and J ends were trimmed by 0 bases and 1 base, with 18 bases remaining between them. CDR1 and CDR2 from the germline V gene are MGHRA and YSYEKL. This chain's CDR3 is CASSQDPLRRGKNTEAFF. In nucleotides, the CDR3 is TGCGCCAGCAGCCAAGATCCCTTGCGCCGGGGAAAGAACACTGAAGCTTTCTTT.

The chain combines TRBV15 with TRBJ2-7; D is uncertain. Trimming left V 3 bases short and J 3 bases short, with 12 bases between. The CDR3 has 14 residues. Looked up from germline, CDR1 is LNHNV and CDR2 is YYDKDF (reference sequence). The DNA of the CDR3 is TGTGCCACCAGCAGGGGTCCCAGAGGCTACGAGCAGTACTTC. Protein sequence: CATSRGPRGYEQYF.

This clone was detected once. The CDR3 sequence: CAISDPPRQQETQYF. The CDR3 DNA follows: TGTGCCATCAGTGATCCCCCGAGACAGCAAGAGACCCAGTACTTC. The rearrangement links TRBV10-3 to TRBJ2-5; maybe TRBD1 (5 bases). Deletions cut 3 bases from V and 2 bases from J, with 13 bases between. Germline V lookup: CDR1 ENHRY, CDR2 SYGVKD. The CDR3 is made up of 15 amino acids.